This T cell receptor (beta chain) was recovered during a study of regulatory T cells in long-lasting Graves disease. Study findings and constraints: Persistent patients had more shared public clonotypes (fewer than 3,000) than new patients (about 900). For persistent Graves' patients, TCR diversity was lower than for newly diagnosed ones.

On this clonotype: No antigen is known for it.

Library construction for TCR beta used iRepertoire HTBI primers and Arm-PCR of CDR3 regions. TCRdb reanalysed the multiplex PCR reads using MiXCR and keeps one entry per CDR3 protein. The sample shows 300,000 to 400,000 distinct CDR3 sequences, over 15% of them seen only once. Time point specified: newly diagnosed GD, antithyroid drugs for less than 3 months. Isolated PBMC RNA provided the starting material for the TCR library. This clonotype was sampled from a female donor with Graves disease. This specimen was peripheral blood mononuclear cells (PBMCs), taken at new diagnosis, from a patient treated with antithyroid drugs.

CDR3 amino acids: CATGQGGREKLFF. CDR3 coding DNA: TGTGCCACCGGACAGGGAGGTAGAGAAAAACTGTTTTTT. V gene TRBV28 combines with J gene TRBJ1-4; 8 bases agree with TRBD1. Germline CDR1 is MDHEN and CDR2 is SYDVKM. V was pared by 10 bases and J by 8 bases, with 9 bases of the junction left unmatched. This CDR3 spans 13 amino acids.